This passage covers 15 T cell receptor beta chains from one sample sequenced in a study of breast tumors, draining lymph nodes, adjacent tissues (dated by TCRdb to 2016 to 2018). Library construction relied on multiplex PCR. The sample was run on an Illumina HiSeq 2000. The public reads were reprocessed in TCRdb via fastp at Q25 and MiXCR, keeping in-frame beta chains. Identical CDR3 proteins give one entry, which carries the most common genes and DNA. Counted in this sample were 150,000 to 200,000 distinct CDR3 sequences; 33% of them appeared once. The top ten constitute about 3.7% of the sample. The axillary draining lymph nodes of breast cancer patients were the source of the lymph node samples. Specimen: axillary lymph node tissue. The receptors were gathered from a female donor with breast cancer. Some clones in this sample may be carry-over from other donors' samples.

This clonotype was seen many times. V usage is TRBV9 and J usage is TRBJ2-2; D gene uncertain. Between the trimmed V and J ends, which lost 2 bases and 1 base, there was a span of 6 bases. Germline V gene sequence: CDR1 SGDLS, CDR2 YYNGEE. The CDR3 is made up of 14 amino acids. For the CDR3, the DNA is TGTGCCAGCAGCGTCGGGTGGAACACCGGGGAGCTGTTTTTT. Amino acids: CASSVGWNTGELFF.

The table lists this clonotype with many counts. The rearrangement links TRBV29-1 to TRBJ2-1; the match to TRBD2 covers 9 bases. There are 17 residues in the CDR3. Germline-derived CDR1 and CDR2 are SQVTM and ANQGSEA. The trim removed 1 base at V and 10 bases at J, leaving 17 bases unmatched. CDR3 in amino acids: CSVEVPPGLAGAGEQFF. The DNA of the CDR3 is TGCAGCGTTGAAGTCCCACCGGGGTTAGCGGGAGCTGGCGAGCAGTTCTTC.

This chain connects TRBV20-1 to TRBJ1-2, with 7 positions matching TRBD1. The V and J ends lost 4 bases and 4 bases, in that order; junction bases with no gene match: 6. The CDR3 runs to 13 residues. Per germline, CDR1 DFQATT and CDR2 SNEGSKA (reference sequence). The CDR3 nucleotides are TGCAGTGCTACAGGGGGTAGTATCTATGGCTACACCTTC. It specifies CSATGGSIYGYTF.

This clonotype was found many times. The chain carries TRBV11-3 and TRBJ2-1, with 10 nucleotides matching TRBD2. V lost 3 bases and J lost 6; bases outside the gene matches: 8. CDR3 length equals 16 residues. Germline V lookup: CDR1 SGHNT, CDR2 YENEEA. The CDR3 region is CASSFRGSGRINEQFF. CDR3 sequence (DNA): TGTGCCAGCAGCTTCCGGGGTAGCGGGAGGATCAATGAGCAGTTCTTC.

This clonotype was picked up many times. The chain employs TRBV6-6 and TRBJ1-6, with D unresolved. The CDR3 totals 12 residues. Between the trimmed V and J ends, which lost 6 bases and 13 bases, there was a span of 13 bases. Per the germline V gene, CDR1 is MNHNY and CDR2 is SVGAGI (reference sequence). The CDR3 loop is CASRLEGLPLHF. The CDR3 DNA sequence: TGTGCCAGCAGATTGGAGGGCCTTCCCCTCCACTTT.

This clonotype was counted at least ten times. The CDR3 bases are TGTGCCAGCAGTCCCGGGGGGGGCATCCAGCCCCAGCATTTT. Translation: CASSPGGGIQPQHF. This chain connects TRBV27 to TRBJ1-5; maybe TRBD1 (6 bases). Between the trimmed V and J ends, which lost 5 bases and 7 bases, there was a span of 15 bases. The germline V gene encodes CDR1 MNHEY and CDR2 SMNVEV (reference sequence). The CDR3 loop spans 14 amino acids.

V gene TRBV12-3 or TRBV12-4 combines with J gene TRBJ2-7, with TRBD2 identical over 9 bases. The V segment lost 6 bases and the J segment 3 bases; nucleotides outside the gene matches: 0. The CDR3 has 12 residues. The DNA for the CDR3 is TGTGCCAGCAGGACTAGCGGCTACGAGCAGTACTTC. As protein: CASRTSGYEQYF.

This clonotype was counted many times. V usage is TRBV18 and J usage is TRBJ2-7; the D gene is possibly TRBD1 (6 bases). Trimming shortened V by 1 base and J by 5 bases, and 12 bases separated the two germline ends. Germline V gene sequence: CDR1 KGHSH, CDR2 LQKENI. CDR3 size: 14 residues. CDR3 in DNA: TGTGCCAGCTCACCACGGGGCAGGGACAACGAGCAGTACTTC. Translation gives CASSPRGRDNEQYF. Combining the CDR3 with reference TRBV18 and TRBJ2-7 gives the whole variable domain NAGVMQNPRHLVRRRGQEARLRCSPMKGHSHVYWYRQLPEEGLKFMVYLQKENIIDESGMPKERFSAEFPKEGPSILRIQQVVRGDSAAYFCASSPRGRDNEQYFGPGTRLTVT.

This clonotype was counted at least ten times. The chain carries TRBV20-1 and TRBJ1-2; D is possibly TRBD1 (5 bases). V lost 1 base and J lost 2, with 11 bases in between. This CDR3 has 14 residues. Looked up from germline, CDR1 is DFQATT and CDR2 is SNEGSKA (reference sequence). DNA for the CDR3: TGCAGTGCTAGAGCGGCGGGGACCAACTATGGCTACACCTTC. Amino acids: CSARAAGTNYGYTF.

This clonotype was observed at least ten times. The gene calls are TRBV20-1 and TRBJ2-1, with TRBD1 identical over 8 bases. Germline V gene sequence: CDR1 DFQATT, CDR2 SNEGSKA (reference sequence). With V trimmed by 3 bases and J by 4 bases, 5 bases remained unmatched. CDR3 length: 14 amino acids. The CDR3 reads CSARLGQVYNEQFF. The CDR3 nucleotides read TGCAGTGCTAGGCTGGGACAGGTTTACAATGAGCAGTTCTTC.

This clonotype was observed at least ten times. The gene calls are TRBV11-2 and TRBJ1-6, with D tentatively TRBD1 (5 bases). Trimming pared 7 bases from V and 0 bases from J, leaving 10 bases between. The CDR3 loop spans 15 amino acids. Germline V gives CDR1 SGHAT, CDR2 FQNNGV. CDR3 loop: CASTPDSSYNSPLHF. Here the CDR3 DNA reads TGTGCCAGCACTCCTGACAGCTCCTATAATTCACCCCTCCACTTT.

This clonotype has ten or more counts. The rearrangement joins TRBV5-1 to TRBJ1-6, with D possibly matching TRBD1 (5 bases). The germline CDR1 and CDR2 sequences are SGHRS and YFSETQ. Trimming removed 9 bases at V and 5 bases at J, with 18 bases between. The CDR3 is 15 residues long. CDR3 sequence (DNA): TGCGCCACTCGAAGGAACTTAGGGGATAATTCACCCCTCCACTTT. Its translation is CATRRNLGDNSPLHF.

This clonotype has ten or more counts. CDR3 sequence: CASSGGAHLDEQFF. In DNA, the CDR3 is TGCGCCAGCAGCGGGGGGGCTCATCTTGATGAGCAGTTCTTC. The V call is TRBV5-1, the J call TRBJ2-1; D may be TRBD2 (7 bases). The CDR3 spans 14 residues. Trimming left V 4 bases short and J 8 bases short, with 16 bases between. Germline assignment: CDR1 SGHRS and CDR2 YFSETQ.

This clonotype appeared many times. The DNA of the CDR3 is TGCGCCAGCAGCCAAGAAGGATCCTACAATGAGCAGTTCTTC. Its protein product is CASSQEGSYNEQFF. The V and J genes are TRBV4-1 and TRBJ2-1, with no clear D. V was trimmed by 0 bases and J by 1 base, leaving 4 bases between them. The CDR3 totals 14 residues. Germline CDR1 and CDR2: MGHRA and YSYEKL.

In its sample, this clonotype was seen many times. The rearrangement joins TRBV20-1 to TRBJ2-3; D is possibly TRBD1 (6 bases). The ends were cut back, 6 bases at V and 5 bases at J, with 18 bases in the middle. This CDR3 spans 14 amino acids. From germline, CDR1 is DFQATT and CDR2 SNEGSKA (reference sequence). The CDR3 loop is CSAPQGRSGDTQYF. CDR3 DNA sequence: TGCAGTGCCCCCCAGGGGCGGTCGGGAGATACGCAGTATTTT.